This T cell receptor beta chain was captured by sequencing in a study of blood T cell repertoires in COVID-19. Background on the study: Samples taken during acute and convalescent COVID-19 were collected in the United States, Italy and Spain. In each case, the material was cDNA or gDNA derived from T cells, B-cell-depleted T cells, or PBMCs.

Per the original methods: Amplified reference gene primers provided the basis for estimating nucleated cell counts. Sequencing used immunoSEQ multiplex PCR; TCRdb keeps in-frame clones, though not all of them. The DNA was the basis for D and trimming; V, J and clone size are from that table. Of some 110,000 clones listed, 60% to 85% are singletons. The V segment lost 2 bases and the J segment 7 bases; nucleotides outside the gene matches: 16. The CDR3 is 19 residues long. From germline, CDR1 is SGHVS and CDR2 FNYEAQ. The clonotype originates from a man aged 65 to 79 with acute or convalescent COVID-19. The sequenced sample was peripheral blood. The chain combines TRBV7-6 with TRBJ2-1, with 11 positions matching TRBD1. CDR3 in amino acids: CASSLSSGTGGPWGNEQFF. CDR3 nucleotides: TGTGCCAGCAGCTTAAGTAGCGGGACAGGGGGACCTTGGGGGAATGAGCAGTTCTTC. Filled out from reference TRBV7-6 and TRBJ2-1, the complete variable domain reads GAGVSQSPRYKVTKRGQDVALRCDPISGHVSLYWYRQALGQGPEFLTYFNYEAQQDKSGLPNDRFSAERPEGSISTLTIQRTEQRDSAMYRCASSLSSGTGGPWGNEQFFGPGTRLTVL.